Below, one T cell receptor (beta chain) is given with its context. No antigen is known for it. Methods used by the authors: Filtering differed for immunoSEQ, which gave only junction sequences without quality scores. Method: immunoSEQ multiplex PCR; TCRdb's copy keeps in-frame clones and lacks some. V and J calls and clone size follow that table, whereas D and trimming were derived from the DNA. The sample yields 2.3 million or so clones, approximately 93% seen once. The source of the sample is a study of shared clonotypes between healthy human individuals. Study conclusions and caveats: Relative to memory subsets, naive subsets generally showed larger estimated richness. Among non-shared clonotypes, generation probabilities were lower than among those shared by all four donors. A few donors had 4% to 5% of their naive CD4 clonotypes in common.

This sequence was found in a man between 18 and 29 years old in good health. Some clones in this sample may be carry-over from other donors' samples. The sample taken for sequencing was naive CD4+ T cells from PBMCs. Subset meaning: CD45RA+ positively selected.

In DNA form, the CDR3 reads TGCGCCAGCAGCGCAGGGGCGGCTCACTATGGCTACACCTTC. It translates to CASSAGAAHYGYTF. The chain links TRBV5-1 to TRBJ1-2; possibly TRBD1 for D (6 bases). This CDR3 has 14 amino acids. Looked up from germline, CDR1 is SGHRS and CDR2 is YFSETQ. Trimming removed 4 bases at V and 3 bases at J, with 13 bases between.